These T cell receptor beta chains were read from a single sample in a study of T cells after yellow fever vaccination. TCRdb reprocessed the 5' RACE reads via MiXCR and lists one record per CDR3 protein. This table has some 300,000 distinct CDR3 sequences, 7.5% to 9.5% appearing once. Sample: CD4+ T cells sorted from PBMCs, taken 5 days after the yellow fever booster vaccination. The receptors originated from a man younger than 30 who received the YFV17D yellow fever vaccine. CDR3s include the opening cysteine and the closing phenylalanine or tryptophan. Fields, in order: D gene, J gene, clone size, V gene, CDR3 DNA, CDR3 protein. A D gene is named only where the DNA matches it firmly. A row's size may be missing; if present it is once, few, many or a size class.

d_call: NA
j_call: TRBJ1-1
clone_size: NA
v_call: TRBV15
cdr3_nt: TGTGCCACCAGCAGAGATATGGGGGGTTTCACTGAAGCTTTCTTT
cdr3_aa: CATSRDMGGFTEAFF

d_call: NA
j_call: TRBJ2-2
clone_size: NA
v_call: TRBV7-8
cdr3_nt: TGTGCCAGCAGCCCCACGGGGCTTATAGGCACCGGGGAGCTGTTTTTT
cdr3_aa: CASSPTGLIGTGELFF

d_call: NA
j_call: TRBJ2-1
clone_size: NA
v_call: TRBV5-4
cdr3_nt: TGTGCCAGCTGGACCACAAAGGCTACCGATGAGCAGTTCTTC
cdr3_aa: CASWTTKATDEQFF

d_call: NA
j_call: TRBJ1-6
clone_size: NA
v_call: TRBV20-1
cdr3_nt: TGCAGTGCTAGAGAGACGGTGGTGGGTAGCAATTCACCCCTCCACTTT
cdr3_aa: CSARETVVGSNSPLHF

d_call: NA
j_call: TRBJ1-5
clone_size: few
v_call: TRBV6-5
cdr3_nt: TGTGCCAGCAGTTACTCGACGTCCCAGCCCCAGCATTTT
cdr3_aa: CASSYSTSQPQHF

d_call: NA
j_call: TRBJ1-6
clone_size: NA
v_call: TRBV5-1
cdr3_nt: TGCGCCAGCAGCTTGGCCCCGGAGGGGTACTCCTATAATTCACCCCTCCACTTT
cdr3_aa: CASSLAPEGYSYNSPLHF

d_call: TRBD1
j_call: TRBJ2-5
clone_size: NA
v_call: TRBV25-1
cdr3_nt: TGTGCCAGCAGTGATTGGGACAGGGTCGGCGAGACCCAGTACTTC
cdr3_aa: CASSDWDRVGETQYF

d_call: NA
j_call: TRBJ1-6
clone_size: few
v_call: TRBV5-1
cdr3_nt: TGCGCCAGCAGCTTGGAGGCCCAAAGGCGATCACCCCTCCACTTT
cdr3_aa: CASSLEAQRRSPLHF

d_call: NA
j_call: TRBJ1-1
clone_size: NA
v_call: TRBV10-3
cdr3_nt: TGTGCCATCAGAGTGGGATACCAGTCTGAAGCTTTCTTT
cdr3_aa: CAIRVGYQSEAFF

d_call: TRBD2
j_call: TRBJ2-3
clone_size: few
v_call: TRBV12-3/TRBV12-4
cdr3_nt: TGTGCCAGCAGTTTAAATCTTGCGGGGGGCACAGATACGCAGTATTTT
cdr3_aa: CASSLNLAGGTDTQYF

d_call: NA
j_call: TRBJ2-7
clone_size: few
v_call: TRBV9
cdr3_nt: TGTGCCAGCAGCGTAGGATATGGGGGCTGGTACGAGCAGTACTTC
cdr3_aa: CASSVGYGGWYEQYF

d_call: TRBD1
j_call: TRBJ1-5
clone_size: few
v_call: TRBV18
cdr3_nt: TGTGCCAGCTCATCGGACAGGGGGCAGCCCCAGCATTTT
cdr3_aa: CASSSDRGQPQHF

d_call: NA
j_call: TRBJ2-3
clone_size: NA
v_call: TRBV6-9
cdr3_nt: TGTGCCAGCAGTTATAGGGGCCTAGGCCATACGCAGTATTTT
cdr3_aa: CASSYRGLGHTQYF

d_call: TRBD1
j_call: TRBJ2-5
clone_size: NA
v_call: TRBV7-9
cdr3_nt: TGTGCCAGCAGCCCCAGGACAGGGTGGACAGAGACCCAGTACTTC
cdr3_aa: CASSPRTGWTETQYF

d_call: TRBD1
j_call: TRBJ2-3
clone_size: NA
v_call: TRBV6-1
cdr3_nt: TGTGCCAGCAGTGAAGTGCCTGGACAGGGCACAGATACGCAGTATTTT
cdr3_aa: CASSEVPGQGTDTQYF

d_call: NA
j_call: TRBJ1-4
clone_size: few
v_call: TRBV12-3/TRBV12-4
cdr3_nt: TGTGCCAGCAGTTTAGTTCCGGGACGGCTGTTTTTT
cdr3_aa: CASSLVPGRLFF

d_call: NA
j_call: TRBJ2-5
clone_size: many
v_call: TRBV7-7
cdr3_nt: TGCGCGTTAGGCGAGACCCAGTACTTC
cdr3_aa: CALGETQYF

d_call: NA
j_call: TRBJ2-7
clone_size: few
v_call: TRBV9
cdr3_nt: TGTGCCAGCAGCGTAGAATCGCGGGCAGCCTACGAGCAGTACTTC
cdr3_aa: CASSVESRAAYEQYF

d_call: TRBD1
j_call: TRBJ2-5
clone_size: many
v_call: TRBV11-2
cdr3_nt: TGTGCCAGCAGCTGGGGACAGGCCCAGGAGACCCAGTACTTC
cdr3_aa: CASSWGQAQETQYF

d_call: TRBD1
j_call: TRBJ2-3
clone_size: once
v_call: TRBV20-1
cdr3_nt: TGCAGTGCCTTGGACAGGGGGACAGATACGCAGTATTTT
cdr3_aa: CSALDRGTDTQYF